Presented here are 14 T cell receptor beta chains from one specimen sequenced in a study of CD8 T cells in Susac syndrome (dated by TCRdb to about 2019). The method behind the library was the immunoSEQ multiplex PCR assay. RNA was extracted using the RNeasy kit, and roughly 0.45 to 1 ug of the RNA was reverse transcribed with random hexamers. TCRdb cleaned the public reads at Q25 with fastp, built clones with MiXCR and kept in-frame beta chains. Each record represents a unique CDR3 protein, reported with the most common genes and DNA among its rows. The sample data list roughly 220,000 distinct CDR3 sequences, and 94% of these were observed just once. The ten largest clones capture 0.15% to 0.2% of the sample. Sequencing was done on a sample of CD4+ T cells from PBMCs. The receptors come from a human donor with Susac syndrome.

The J gene is TRBJ1-6, the V gene TRBV3-1; D remains unclear. Germline CDR1 reads LGHDT; CDR2 reads YNNKEL (reference sequence). CDR3 size: 14 residues. V lost 0 bases, J lost 3 bases, and 3 bases lay in between. This CDR3 reads CASSQDGYNSPLHF. CDR3 DNA sequence: TGTGCCAGCAGCCAAGACGGCTATAATTCACCCCTCCACTTT.

The rearrangement links TRBV10-3 to TRBJ1-2; D is unclear. The CDR3 totals 14 residues. V lost 3 bases to trimming and J lost 5 bases, with 13 bases between them. Germline V gene sequence: CDR1 ENHRY, CDR2 SYGVKD. CDR3 coding DNA: TGTGCCATCAGTGATCTCGGCAGCTCGTATGGCTACACCTTC. Its translation: CAISDLGSSYGYTF.

This chain joins TRBV2 and TRBJ1-1, with 9 bases lining up with TRBD1. Germline-derived CDR1 and CDR2 are SNHLY and FYNNEI. The CDR3 runs to 15 residues. Losses at the gene ends were 4 bases for V and 6 bases for J; bases not matched to a gene: 9. The CDR3 nucleotides are TGTGCCAGCAGTGCGACCAGGACAGGGGTCGCTGAAGCTTTCTTT. The encoded protein is CASSATRTGVAEAFF.

V gene TRBV9 combines with J gene TRBJ1-1; D might be TRBD1 (5 bases). This CDR3 contains 15 residues. V dropped 0 bases and J dropped 3 bases, with 12 bases sitting between them. The germline gives CDR1 SGDLS, CDR2 YYNGEE. CDR3 bases: TGTGCCAGCAGCGTAGGGATAGGGGTTGACACTGAAGCTTTCTTT. Its protein product is CASSVGIGVDTEAFF.

The rearrangement joins TRBV28 to TRBJ2-5; 8 bases are shared with TRBD2. The germline V gene encodes CDR1 MDHEN and CDR2 SYDVKM. There are 13 residues in the CDR3. With 6 bases clipped from V and 7 bases from J, the junction kept 7 bases outside the gene matches. The CDR3 DNA sequence: TGTGCCAGCAGCCCGGGGGGGCGGGTGACCCAGTACTTC. Encoded protein: CASSPGGRVTQYF.

In its sample, this clonotype was seen once. The chain uses TRBV20-1 and TRBJ1-6, with TRBD1 identical over 12 bases. Germline assignment: CDR1 DFQATT and CDR2 SNEGSKA (reference sequence). There are 18 residues in the CDR3. The trim removed 7 bases at V and 9 bases at J, leaving 19 bases unmatched. The CDR3 nucleotides are TGCAGTGGTCTCAGTGGGACAGGGGGCGATGGAGGGAGTTCACCCCTCCACTTT. Translated: CSGLSGTGGDGGSSPLHF.

This clonotype was seen only a few times. The gene calls are TRBV6-5 and TRBJ1-2, with D tentatively TRBD1 (5 bases). Trimming removed 2 bases from V and 7 bases from J, with 5 bases in between. This CDR3 comprises 11 residues. Per germline, CDR1 MNHEY and CDR2 SVGAGI. As DNA, the CDR3 is TGTGCCAGCAGTTACGGGGGTGGCTACACCTTC. Amino acids: CASSYGGGYTF.

The rearrangement joins TRBV20-1 to TRBJ1-2, with D unclear. Germline V gene sequence: CDR1 DFQATT, CDR2 SNEGSKA (reference sequence). The CDR3 length is 18 residues. Trimming removed 1 base at V and 4 bases at J, with 25 bases between. CDR3 in amino acids: CSARGGLGPRQSVYGYTF. DNA for the CDR3: TGCAGTGCTAGAGGCGGGCTTGGCCCGCGCCAATCGGTCTATGGCTACACCTTC.

The chain joins TRBV4-3 to TRBJ1-1; TRBD1 is a possible D gene (5 bases). With 3 bases removed from V and 4 bases from J, the gap between germline ends came to 15 bases. The CDR3 extends over 15 amino acids. The V gene's germline CDR1 is LGHNA and CDR2 YSLEER. CDR3 loop: CASSHQVPGGTEAFF. As DNA, the CDR3 is TGCGCCAGCAGCCACCAAGTCCCGGGGGGCACTGAAGCTTTCTTT.

The DNA of the CDR3 is TGTGCCAGCAGCGACAGGGTGACCTACAATGAGCAGTTCTTC. This sequence encodes CASSDRVTYNEQFF. The J gene is TRBJ2-1, the V gene TRBV9; a possible D gene is TRBD1 (6 bases). This CDR3 has 14 residues. V was cut by 3 bases and J by 2 bases, with 9 bases left in between. The germline CDR1 and CDR2 sequences are SGDLS and YYNGEE.

The rearrangement uses TRBV30 and TRBJ2-5; D possibly corresponds to TRBD1 (5 bases). The V end was cut by 0 bases, the J end by 3 bases, with 8 bases between. This CDR3 has 13 residues. Germline-derived CDR1 and CDR2 are GTSNPN and SVGIG (reference sequence). The CDR3 here is CAWSVGHKETQYF. In DNA, the CDR3 is TGTGCCTGGAGTGTCGGACACAAAGAGACCCAGTACTTC.

The chain is built from TRBV6-5 and TRBJ1-2; 7 bases map to TRBD1. V lost 6 bases to trimming and J lost 7 bases; unmatched junction nucleotides: 5. CDR3 length: 12 residues. Per the germline V gene, CDR1 is MNHEY and CDR2 is SVGAGI. The CDR3 coding sequence is TGTGCCAGCAGATACAGGGGTTCTGGCTACACCTTC. This sequence encodes CASRYRGSGYTF.

The chain uses TRBV20-1 and TRBJ2-3; maybe TRBD2 (7 bases). This CDR3 spans 15 amino acids. V was cut by 3 bases and J by 2 bases, with 15 bases left in between. The germline CDR1 and CDR2 sequences are DFQATT and SNEGSKA (reference sequence). The CDR3 loop reads CSASRSGGFTDTQYF. CDR3 in DNA: TGCAGTGCTAGTAGGTCGGGGGGCTTCACAGATACGCAGTATTTT.

This chain connects TRBV20-1 to TRBJ2-5, with 7 bases identical to TRBD2. This CDR3 is 15 amino acids long. Germline loops: CDR1 DFQATT, CDR2 SNEGSKA (reference sequence). V shed 6 bases and J 0 bases; nucleotides not matched to a gene: 10. DNA for the CDR3: TGCAGTGCCCCGGGGAGGGGCCTGTACCAAGAGACCCAGTACTTC. Its protein product is CSAPGRGLYQETQYF.